This TCR beta chain was found in a study of T-cell memory formation after mild COVID-19. This clonotype was detected a few times. Constant-segment primers were used for 5'RACE, and the resulting TCR alpha and TCR beta cDNA libraries carried sample barcodes and UMIs. From the 5' RACE reads, TCRdb called clonotypes with MiXCR, one entry per CDR3 protein. The sample lists approximately 300,000 distinct CDR3 sequences; roughly 8.2% were seen once. The CDR3 extends over 15 amino acids. Looked up from germline, CDR1 is SGHRS and CDR2 is YFSETQ. Trimming took 2 bases from V and 1 from J, leaving 9 bases between them.

The TCR comes from a man aged 18 to 30 who had mild COVID-19 (a few samples of this study predate the infection). Cell type and time point are not known. Sequenced: PBMCs or a T cell subset sorted from them (not recorded which). The rearrangement joins TRBV5-1 to TRBJ2-2, with D maybe TRBD1 (5 bases). CDR3 loop: CASSLNRGNTGELFF. DNA of the CDR3: TGCGCCAGCAGCTTAAATAGGGGGAACACCGGGGAGCTGTTTTTT.